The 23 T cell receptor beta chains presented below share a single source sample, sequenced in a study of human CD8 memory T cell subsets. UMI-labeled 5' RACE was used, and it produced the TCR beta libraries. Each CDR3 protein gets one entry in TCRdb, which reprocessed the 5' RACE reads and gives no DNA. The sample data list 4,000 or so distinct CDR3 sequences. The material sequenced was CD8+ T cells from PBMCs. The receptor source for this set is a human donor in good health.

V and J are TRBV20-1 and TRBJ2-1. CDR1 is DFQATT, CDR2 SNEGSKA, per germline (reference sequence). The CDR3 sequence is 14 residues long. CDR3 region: CSATDGSSYNEQFF.

The chain's CDR3 is CASSLTTGGTEAFF. This sequence joins TRBV5-4 and TRBJ1-1. The CDR3 has 14 residues. Germline assignment: CDR1 SGHNT and CDR2 YYREEE (reference sequence).

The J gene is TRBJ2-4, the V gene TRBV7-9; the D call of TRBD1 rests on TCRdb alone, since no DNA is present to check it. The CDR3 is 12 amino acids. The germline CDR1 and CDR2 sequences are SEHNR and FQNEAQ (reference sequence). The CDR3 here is CASSLFGGHQYF. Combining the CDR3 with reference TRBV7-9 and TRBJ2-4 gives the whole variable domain DTGVSQNPRHKITKRGQNVTFRCDPISEHNRLYWYRQTLGQGPEFLTYFQNEAQLEKSRLLSDRFSAERPKGSFSTLEIQRTEQGDSAMYLCASSLFGGHQYFGAGTRLSVL.

CDR3 sequence: CSVAGSTSTDTQYF. The V gene is TRBV29-1, the J gene TRBJ2-3. This CDR3 has 14 residues. CDR1 and CDR2 from the germline V gene are SQVTM and ANQGSEA.

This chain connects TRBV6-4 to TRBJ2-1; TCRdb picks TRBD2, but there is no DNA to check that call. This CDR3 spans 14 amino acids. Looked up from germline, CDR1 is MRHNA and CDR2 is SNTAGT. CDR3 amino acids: CASSDSGERGEQFF.

CDR3 region: CAWSVHLSSYEQYF. This rearrangement joins TRBV30 to TRBJ2-7. Germline values: CDR1 GTSNPN, CDR2 SVGIG (reference sequence). The CDR3 totals 14 residues.

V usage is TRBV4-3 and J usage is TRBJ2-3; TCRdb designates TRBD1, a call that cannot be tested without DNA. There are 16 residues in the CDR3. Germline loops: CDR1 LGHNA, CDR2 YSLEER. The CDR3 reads CASSQDPQGGADTQYF.

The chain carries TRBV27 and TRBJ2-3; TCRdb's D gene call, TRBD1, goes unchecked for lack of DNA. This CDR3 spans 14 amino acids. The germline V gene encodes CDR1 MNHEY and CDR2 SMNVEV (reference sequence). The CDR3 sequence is CASGWDGRTDTQYF.

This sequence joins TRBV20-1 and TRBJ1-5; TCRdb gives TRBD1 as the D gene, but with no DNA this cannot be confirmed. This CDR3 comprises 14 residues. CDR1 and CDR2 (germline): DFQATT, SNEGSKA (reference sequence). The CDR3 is CSASHPGGNQPQHF.

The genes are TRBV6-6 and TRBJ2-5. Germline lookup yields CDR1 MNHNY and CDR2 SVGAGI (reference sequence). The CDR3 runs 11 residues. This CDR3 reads CASLSGETQYF.

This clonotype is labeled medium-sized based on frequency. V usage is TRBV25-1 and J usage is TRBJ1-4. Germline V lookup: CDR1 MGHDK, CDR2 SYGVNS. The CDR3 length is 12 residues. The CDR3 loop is CASSEDARKLFF. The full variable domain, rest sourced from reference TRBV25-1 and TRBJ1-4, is EADIYQTPRYLVIGTGKKITLECSQTMGHDKMYWYQQDPGMELHLIHYSYGVNSTEKGDLSSESTVSRIRTEHFPLTLESARPSHTSQYLCASSEDARKLFFGSGTQLSVL.

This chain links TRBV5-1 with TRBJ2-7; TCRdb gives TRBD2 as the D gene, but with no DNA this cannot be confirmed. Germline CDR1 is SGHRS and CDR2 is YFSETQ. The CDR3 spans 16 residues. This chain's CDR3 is CASSHRSGRETYEQYF.

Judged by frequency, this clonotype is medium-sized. The CDR3 sequence is CASSLAGGSGELFF. The gene calls are TRBV7-2 and TRBJ2-2; no DNA is available, so the TRBD1 call from TCRdb remains unchecked. Germline V CDR1 and CDR2: SGHTA, FQGNSA. The length of the CDR3 is 14 residues.

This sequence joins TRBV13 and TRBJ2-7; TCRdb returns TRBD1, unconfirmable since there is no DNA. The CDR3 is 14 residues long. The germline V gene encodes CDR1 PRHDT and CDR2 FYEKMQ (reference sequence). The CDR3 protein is CASSLEQGGYEQYF.

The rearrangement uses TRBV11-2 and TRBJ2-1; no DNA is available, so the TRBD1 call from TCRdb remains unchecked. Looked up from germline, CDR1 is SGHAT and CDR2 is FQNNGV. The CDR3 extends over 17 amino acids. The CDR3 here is CASSFYPGQEAYNEQFF.

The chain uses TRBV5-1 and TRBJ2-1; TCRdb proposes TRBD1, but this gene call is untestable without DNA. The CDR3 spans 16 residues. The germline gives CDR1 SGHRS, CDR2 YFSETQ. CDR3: CASTTWGRWGYNEQFF. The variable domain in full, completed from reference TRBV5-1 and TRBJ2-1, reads KAGVTQTPRYLIKTRGQQVTLSCSPISGHRSVSWYQQTPGQGLQFLFEYFSETQRNKGNFPGRFSGRQFSNSRSEMNVSTLELGDSALYLCASTTWGRWGYNEQFFGPGTRLTVL.

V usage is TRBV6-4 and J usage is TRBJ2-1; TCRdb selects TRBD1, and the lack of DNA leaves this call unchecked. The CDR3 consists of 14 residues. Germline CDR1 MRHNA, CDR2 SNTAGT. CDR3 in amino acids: CASMAGADYNEQFF.

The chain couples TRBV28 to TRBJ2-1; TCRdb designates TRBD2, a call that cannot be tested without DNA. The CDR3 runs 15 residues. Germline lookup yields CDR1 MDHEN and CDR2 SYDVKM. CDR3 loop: CASRPSGSSYNEQFF.

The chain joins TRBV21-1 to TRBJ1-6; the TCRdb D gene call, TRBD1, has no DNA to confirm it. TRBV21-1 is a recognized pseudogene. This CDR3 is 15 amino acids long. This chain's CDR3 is CASSVPGQGASPLHF.

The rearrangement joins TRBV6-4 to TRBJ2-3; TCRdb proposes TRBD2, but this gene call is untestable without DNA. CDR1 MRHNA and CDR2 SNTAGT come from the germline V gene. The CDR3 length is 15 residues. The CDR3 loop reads CASAPSGGVADTQYF.

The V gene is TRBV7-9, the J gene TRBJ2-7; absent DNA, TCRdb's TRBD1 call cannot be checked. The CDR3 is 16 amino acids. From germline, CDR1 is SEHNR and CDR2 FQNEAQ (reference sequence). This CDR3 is CASSLKMGLRTYEQYF.

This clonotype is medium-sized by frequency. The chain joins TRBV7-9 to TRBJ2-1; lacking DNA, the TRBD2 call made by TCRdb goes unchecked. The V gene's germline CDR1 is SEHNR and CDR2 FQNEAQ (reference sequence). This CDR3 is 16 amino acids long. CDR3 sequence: CASSRTSGGAHNEQFF.

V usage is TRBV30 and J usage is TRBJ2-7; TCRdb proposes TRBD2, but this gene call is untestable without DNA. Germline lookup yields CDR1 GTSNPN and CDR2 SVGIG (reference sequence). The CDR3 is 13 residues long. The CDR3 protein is CAWRNSPGHEQYF.